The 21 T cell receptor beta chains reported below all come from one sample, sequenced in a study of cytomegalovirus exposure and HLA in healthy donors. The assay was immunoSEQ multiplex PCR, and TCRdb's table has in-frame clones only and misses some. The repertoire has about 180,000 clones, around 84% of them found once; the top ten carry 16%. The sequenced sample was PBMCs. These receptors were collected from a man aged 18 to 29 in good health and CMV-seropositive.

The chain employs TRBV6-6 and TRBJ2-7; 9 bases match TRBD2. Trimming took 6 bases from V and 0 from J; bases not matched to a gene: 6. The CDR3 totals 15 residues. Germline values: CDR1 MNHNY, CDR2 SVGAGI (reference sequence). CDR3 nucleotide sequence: TGTGCCAGCAGGGCGAGCGGGGGGATCTCCTACGAGCAGTACTTC. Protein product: CASRASGGISYEQYF.

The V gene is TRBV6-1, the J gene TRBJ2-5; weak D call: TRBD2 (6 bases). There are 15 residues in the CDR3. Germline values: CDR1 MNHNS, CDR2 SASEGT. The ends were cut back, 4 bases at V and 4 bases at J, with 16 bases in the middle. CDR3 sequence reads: CASSVEGIVLETQYF. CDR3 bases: TGTGCCAGCAGTGTGGAGGGAATCGTATTAGAGACCCAGTACTTC.

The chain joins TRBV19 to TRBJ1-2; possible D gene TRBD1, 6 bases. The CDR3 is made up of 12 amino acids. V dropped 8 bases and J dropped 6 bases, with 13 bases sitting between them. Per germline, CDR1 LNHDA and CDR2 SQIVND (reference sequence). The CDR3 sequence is CASHRASDGYTF. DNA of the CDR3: TGTGCCAGTCACAGGGCGTCGGATGGCTACACCTTC.

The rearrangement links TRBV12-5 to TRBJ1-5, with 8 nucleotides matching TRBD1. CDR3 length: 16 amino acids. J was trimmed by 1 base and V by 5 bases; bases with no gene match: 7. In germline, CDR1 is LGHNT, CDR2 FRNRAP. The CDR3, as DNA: TGTGCTAGTGGTCATGGACAGGGAGGAAGCAATCAGCCCCAGCATTTT. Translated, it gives CASGHGQGGSNQPQHF.

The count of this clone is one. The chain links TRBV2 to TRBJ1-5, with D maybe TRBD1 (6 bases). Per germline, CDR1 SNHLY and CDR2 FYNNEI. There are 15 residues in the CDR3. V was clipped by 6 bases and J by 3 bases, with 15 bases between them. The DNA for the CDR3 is TGTGCCAGCAGATGGGGGGGGACAAACAATCAGCCCCAGCATTTT. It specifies CASRWGGTNNQPQHF.

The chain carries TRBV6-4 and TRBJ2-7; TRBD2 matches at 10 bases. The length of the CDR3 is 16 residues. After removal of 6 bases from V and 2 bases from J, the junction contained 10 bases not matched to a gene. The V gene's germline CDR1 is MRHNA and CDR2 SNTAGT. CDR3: CASSPTSGDAAYEQYF. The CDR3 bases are TGTGCCAGCAGCCCTACTAGCGGGGATGCCGCCTACGAGCAGTACTTC.

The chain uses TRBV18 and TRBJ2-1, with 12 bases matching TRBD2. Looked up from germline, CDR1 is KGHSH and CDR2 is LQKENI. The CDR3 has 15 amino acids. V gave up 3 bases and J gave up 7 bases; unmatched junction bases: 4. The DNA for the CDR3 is TGTGCCAGCTCACCGACTAGCGGGAGTAGGAATGAGCAGTTCTTC. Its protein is CASSPTSGSRNEQFF.

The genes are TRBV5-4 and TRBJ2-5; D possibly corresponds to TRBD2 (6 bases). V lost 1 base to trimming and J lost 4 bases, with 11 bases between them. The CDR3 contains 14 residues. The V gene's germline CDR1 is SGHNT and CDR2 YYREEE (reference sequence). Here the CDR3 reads CASSLRAGPETQYF. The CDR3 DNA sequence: TGTGCCAGCAGCTTGAGGGCGGGGCCAGAGACCCAGTACTTC.

In DNA form, the CDR3 reads TGTGCCAGCAGTTTATTGGGCAGAAATCAGCCCCAGCATTTT. This sequence encodes CASSLLGRNQPQHF. The chain has TRBV28 and TRBJ1-5, with unresolved D. This CDR3 region has 14 residues. Trimming removed 1 base at V and 4 bases at J, with 8 bases between. CDR1 is MDHEN and CDR2 is SYDVKM in the germline V gene.

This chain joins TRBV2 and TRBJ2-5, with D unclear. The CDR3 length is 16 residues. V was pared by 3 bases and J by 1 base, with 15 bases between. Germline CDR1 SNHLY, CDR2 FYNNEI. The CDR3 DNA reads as TGTGCCAGCAGTGACGTAAACTTGTCTACCCAAGAGACCCAGTACTTC. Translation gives CASSDVNLSTQETQYF.

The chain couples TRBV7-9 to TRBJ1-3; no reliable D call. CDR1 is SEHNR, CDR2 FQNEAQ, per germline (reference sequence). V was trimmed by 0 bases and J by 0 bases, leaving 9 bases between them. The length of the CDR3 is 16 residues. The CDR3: CASSLARGRSGNTIYF. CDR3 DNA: TGTGCCAGCAGCTTAGCGCGCGGGCGCTCTGGAAACACCATATATTTT.

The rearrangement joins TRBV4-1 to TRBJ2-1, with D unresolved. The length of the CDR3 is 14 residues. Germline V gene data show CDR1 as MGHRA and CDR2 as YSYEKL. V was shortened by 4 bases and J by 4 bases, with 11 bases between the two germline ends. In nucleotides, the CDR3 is TGCGCCAGCAGCCTGCCCTTCGGGTACAATGAGCAGTTCTTC. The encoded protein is CASSLPFGYNEQFF.

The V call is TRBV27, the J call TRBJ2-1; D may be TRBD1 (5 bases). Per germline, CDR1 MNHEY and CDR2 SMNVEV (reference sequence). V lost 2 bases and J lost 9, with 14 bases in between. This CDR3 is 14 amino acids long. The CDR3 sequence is CASSLTPLRGEQFF. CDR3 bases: TGTGCCAGCAGTTTAACCCCGCTTAGGGGTGAGCAGTTCTTC.

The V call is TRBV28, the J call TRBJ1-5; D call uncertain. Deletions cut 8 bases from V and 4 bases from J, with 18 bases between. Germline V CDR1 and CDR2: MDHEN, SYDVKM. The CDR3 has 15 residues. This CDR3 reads CASRRTGKRNQPQHF. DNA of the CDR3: TGTGCCAGCCGTCGCACCGGGAAGCGGAATCAGCCCCAGCATTTT.

The CDR3: CAIHSDRDLYEQYF. DNA of the CDR3: TGTGCCATCCATTCTGACAGGGACTTATACGAGCAGTACTTC. This chain links TRBV6-1 with TRBJ2-7; D perhaps matches TRBD1 (7 bases). With 10 bases removed from V and 4 bases from J, the gap between germline ends came to 20 bases. Per the germline V gene, CDR1 is MNHNS and CDR2 is SASEGT. The CDR3 contains 14 residues.

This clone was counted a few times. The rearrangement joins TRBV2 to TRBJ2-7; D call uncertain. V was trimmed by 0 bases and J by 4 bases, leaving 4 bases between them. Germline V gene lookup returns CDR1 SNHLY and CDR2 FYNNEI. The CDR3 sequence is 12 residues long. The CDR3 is CASSEAVYEQYF. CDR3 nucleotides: TGTGCCAGCAGTGAAGCTGTATACGAGCAGTACTTC.

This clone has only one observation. As DNA, the CDR3 is TGTGCCAGCAGTGAAAACCCGAGGGGCTACACCTTC. This translates into CASSENPRGYTF. The chain is built from TRBV6-1 and TRBJ1-2; no reliable D call. Germline V gene data show CDR1 as MNHNS and CDR2 as SASEGT. V was trimmed by 2 bases and J by 8 bases, leaving 9 bases between them. CDR3 size: 12 residues.

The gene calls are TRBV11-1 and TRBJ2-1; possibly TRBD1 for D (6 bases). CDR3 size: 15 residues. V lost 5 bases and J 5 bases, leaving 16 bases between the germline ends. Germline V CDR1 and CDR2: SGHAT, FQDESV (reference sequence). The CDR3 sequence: CASSPPTGSHNEQFF. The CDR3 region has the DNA TGTGCCAGCAGCCCCCCTACAGGGAGTCACAATGAGCAGTTCTTC.

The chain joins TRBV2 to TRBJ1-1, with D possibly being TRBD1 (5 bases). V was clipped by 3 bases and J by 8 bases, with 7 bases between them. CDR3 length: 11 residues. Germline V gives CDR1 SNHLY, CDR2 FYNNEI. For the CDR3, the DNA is TGTGCCAGCAGTGAGACAGAAGAAGCTTTCTTT. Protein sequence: CASSETEEAFF. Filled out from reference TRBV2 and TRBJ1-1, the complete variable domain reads EPEVTQTPSHQVTQMGQEVILRCVPISNHLYFYWYRQILGQKVEFLVSFYNNEISEKSEIFDDQFSVERPDGSNFTLKIRSTKLEDSAMYFCASSETEEAFFGQGTRLTVV.

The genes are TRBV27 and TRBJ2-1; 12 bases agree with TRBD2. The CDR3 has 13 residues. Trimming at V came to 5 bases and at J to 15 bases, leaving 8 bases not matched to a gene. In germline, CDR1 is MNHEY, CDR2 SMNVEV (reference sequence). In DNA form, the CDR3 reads TGTGCCAGCAGTCGCTCGGGACTAGCGGGTCGGTTCTTC. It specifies CASSRSGLAGRFF.

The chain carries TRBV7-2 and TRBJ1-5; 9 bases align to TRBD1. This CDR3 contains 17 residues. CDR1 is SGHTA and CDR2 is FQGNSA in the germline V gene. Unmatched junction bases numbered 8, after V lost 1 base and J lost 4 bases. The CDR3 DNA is TGTGCCAGCAGCTTAGGGGTCTGGGGACAGGGAAATCAGCCCCAGCATTTT. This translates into CASSLGVWGQGNQPQHF.